The clone carrying this T cell receptor beta chain has ten or more counts. Amplified regions were TCR beta CDR3 sequences from RNA transcripts. During a first-round RT-PCR of the TCR CDR3, the HTBI primer set was used. Using its own MiXCR run on the multiplex PCR reads, TCRdb lists one record per CDR3 protein. The sample carries hundreds of thousands of distinct CDR3 sequences, almost 25% recorded once. Among ophthalmopathy patients, the Clinical Activity Score reached at least 3, the NOSPECS grade reached at least 4, and duration remained under 3 months. Germline V gene sequence: CDR1 SGHRS, CDR2 YFSETQ. With 1 base removed from V and 4 bases from J, the gap between germline ends came to 11 bases. The CDR3 is made up of 14 amino acids. These data originate in a study of T cells in Graves' hyperthyroidism and ophthalmopathy. Study information: Before any treatment, at initial diagnosis, peripheral blood was collected.

This receptor was taken from a woman in her 40s with Graves' ophthalmopathy. The sample taken for sequencing was blood. The chain couples TRBV5-1 to TRBJ1-1, with D unclear. The CDR3 coding sequence is TGCGCCAGCAGCTTGTTGGGGAGCGGCACTGAAGCTTTCTTT. Protein product: CASSLLGSGTEAFF. Looking up the rest from reference TRBV5-1 and TRBJ1-1 gives the full variable domain: KAGVTQTPRYLIKTRGQQVTLSCSPISGHRSVSWYQQTPGQGLQFLFEYFSETQRNKGNFPGRFSGRQFSNSRSEMNVSTLELGDSALYLCASSLLGSGTEAFFGQGTRLTVV.